Listed below are T cell receptor beta chains from one sample, sequenced in a study of blood T cell repertoires in COVID-19. Method: immunoSEQ multiplex PCR; TCRdb's copy keeps in-frame clones and lacks some. This table holds tens of thousands of clones, under 90% found once. Material for sequencing was peripheral blood. These TCRs come from a man of 80 years or more with COVID-19, enrolled during active disease. Both conserved end residues are part of each CDR3. D genes are given only for firm matches. Clone sizes are given selectively: once, few, many, or a class where the clone is expanded.

-	TRBD1	TRBV19	TRBJ1-4	CASMDRVYGKLFF	TGTGCCAGTATGGACAGGGTCTACGGAAAACTGTTTTTT
few	-	TRBV7-8	TRBJ1-6	CASSPDSYNSPLHF	TGTGCCAGCAGCCCCGACAGCTATAATTCACCCCTCCACTTT
few	-	TRBV10-3	TRBJ1-3	CAISDGHGNTIYF	TGTGCCATCAGTGATGGACACGGAAACACCATATATTTT
-	-	TRBV30	TRBJ1-1	CASQQGSMRTEAFF	TGTGCCTCACAACAGGGAAGCATGAGGACTGAAGCTTTCTTT
-	-	TRBV5-1	TRBJ1-5	CASSPEGVYSNQPQHF	TGCGCCAGCAGCCCCGAAGGGGTGTATAGCAATCAGCCCCAGCATTTT
-	TRBD2	TRBV7-9	TRBJ2-5	CASSPTSGGPQETQYF	TGTGCCAGCAGTCCCACTAGCGGGGGACCCCAAGAGACCCAGTACTTC
-	-	TRBV11-2	TRBJ1-3	CASSLRGLSGNTIYF	TGTGCCAGCAGCTTAAGGGGACTCTCTGGAAACACCATATATTTT
once	TRBD1	TRBV29-1	TRBJ2-1	CSARTGGLNEQFF	TGCAGCGCTCGGACAGGGGGCCTCAATGAGCAGTTCTTC
-	TRBD2	TRBV19	TRBJ2-3	CASSSRTSGGLDTQYF	TGTGCCAGTAGTTCCCGGACTAGCGGGGGCCTAGATACGCAGTATTTT
once	-	TRBV6-5	TRBJ2-7	CASSTRQGHEQYF	TGTGCCAGCAGTACCCGGCAGGGGCACGAGCAGTACTTC